A selection of T cell receptor beta chains follows, all from one sample in a study of Tregs in tolerant kidney transplant recipients. TCRdb's copy holds only in-frame clones and misses some; the assay was immunoSEQ multiplex PCR. The sample lists about 15,000 clones, roughly 78% occurring once. The material sequenced was Tregs from blood, taken before the transplant. These receptors were collected from a human donor who received a combined kidney and bone marrow transplant. CDR3s include the opening cysteine and the closing phenylalanine or tryptophan. Each record gives: V gene, D gene, J gene, CDR3 length, clone size, CDR3 protein, CDR3 DNA. A D gene is named only where the DNA matches it firmly. Some rows mark clone size as missing; the rest say once, few, many or name a class of expanded clone.

V gene: TRBV5-1
D gene: -
J gene: TRBJ1-2
CDR3 length: 17
clone size: -
CDR3 protein: CASSLEPRGTYNYGYTF
CDR3 DNA: TGCGCCAGCAGCTTGGAGCCTAGAGGGACATATAACTATGGCTACACCTTC

V gene: TRBV6-5
D gene: TRBD1
J gene: TRBJ2-5
CDR3 length: 13
clone size: -
CDR3 protein: CASSPGGFGTQYF
CDR3 DNA: TGTGCCAGCAGTCCAGGGGGCTTTGGGACCCAGTACTTC

V gene: TRBV27
D gene: TRBD1
J gene: TRBJ1-2
CDR3 length: 14
clone size: -
CDR3 protein: CASTLRTGTGGYTF
CDR3 DNA: TGTGCCAGCACCCTGAGGACAGGGACCGGAGGCTACACCTTC

V gene: TRBV4-1
D gene: TRBD1
J gene: TRBJ1-2
CDR3 length: 15
clone size: -
CDR3 protein: CASSSRDRDSYGYTF
CDR3 DNA: TGCGCCAGCAGCAGCCGGGACAGGGATTCCTATGGCTACACCTTC

V gene: TRBV30
D gene: -
J gene: TRBJ2-3
CDR3 length: 15
clone size: -
CDR3 protein: CAWSRLLSGTDTQYF
CDR3 DNA: TGTGCCTGGAGTCGTCTCCTCTCCGGCACAGATACGCAGTATTTT

V gene: TRBV19
D gene: -
J gene: TRBJ1-6
CDR3 length: 12
clone size: -
CDR3 protein: CASSYRDSPLHF
CDR3 DNA: TGTGCCAGTAGTTACAGGGATTCACCCCTCCACTTT

V gene: TRBV4-1
D gene: TRBD1
J gene: TRBJ2-1
CDR3 length: 16
clone size: -
CDR3 protein: CASSQDRGQGANEQFF
CDR3 DNA: TGCGCCAGCAGCCAAGATCGGGGACAGGGGGCTAATGAGCAGTTCTTC

V gene: TRBV7-9
D gene: TRBD1
J gene: TRBJ2-7
CDR3 length: 15
clone size: -
CDR3 protein: CASSPRQGRLYEQYF
CDR3 DNA: TGTGCCAGCAGCCCCCGACAGGGGCGCCTCTACGAGCAGTACTTC

V gene: TRBV29-1
D gene: TRBD1
J gene: TRBJ1-1
CDR3 length: 14
clone size: -
CDR3 protein: CSVLDRVGPRRAFF
CDR3 DNA: TGCAGCGTCTTAGACAGGGTTGGGCCAAGACGGGCTTTCTTT

V gene: TRBV9
D gene: -
J gene: TRBJ2-7
CDR3 length: 15
clone size: -
CDR3 protein: CASSRSGALLYEQYF
CDR3 DNA: TGTGCCAGCAGCCGATCAGGGGCCTTACTCTACGAGCAGTACTTC

V gene: TRBV7-9
D gene: -
J gene: TRBJ2-5
CDR3 length: 15
clone size: -
CDR3 protein: CASSWGPGQTETQYF
CDR3 DNA: TGTGCCAGCAGCTGGGGGCCGGGACAAACGGAAACCCAGTACTTC

V gene: TRBV7-9
D gene: -
J gene: TRBJ2-5
CDR3 length: 15
clone size: -
CDR3 protein: CASSSIGESQETQYF
CDR3 DNA: TGTGCCAGCAGCTCCATCGGGGAGTCCCAAGAGACCCAGTACTTC

V gene: TRBV18
D gene: TRBD1
J gene: TRBJ2-2
CDR3 length: 13
clone size: few
CDR3 protein: CASSPPGTGGLFF
CDR3 DNA: TGTGCCAGCTCACCCCCCGGGACAGGTGGGCTGTTTTTT

V gene: TRBV4-2
D gene: TRBD1
J gene: TRBJ1-2
CDR3 length: 15
clone size: few
CDR3 protein: CASSQQDRANYGYTF
CDR3 DNA: TGTGCCAGCAGCCAGCAAGACAGGGCAAACTATGGCTACACCTTC

V gene: TRBV11-2
D gene: -
J gene: TRBJ2-1
CDR3 length: 11
clone size: -
CDR3 protein: CASSSMGPQFF
CDR3 DNA: TGTGCCAGCAGCTCTATGGGGCCTCAGTTCTTC

V gene: TRBV9
D gene: TRBD1
J gene: TRBJ1-4
CDR3 length: 17
clone size: -
CDR3 protein: CASSPRGQVTTNEKLFF
CDR3 DNA: TGTGCCAGCAGCCCCCGGGGACAGGTCACAACTAATGAAAAACTGTTTTTT

V gene: TRBV2
D gene: -
J gene: TRBJ1-2
CDR3 length: 13
clone size: -
CDR3 protein: CASRSRVNYGYTF
CDR3 DNA: TGTGCCAGCCGGTCCAGGGTTAACTATGGCTACACCTTC

V gene: TRBV5-1
D gene: TRBD1
J gene: TRBJ1-2
CDR3 length: 14
clone size: -
CDR3 protein: CASSRGQGEAGYTF
CDR3 DNA: TGCGCCAGCAGCCGGGGACAGGGCGAGGCTGGCTACACCTTC

V gene: TRBV5-4
D gene: TRBD2
J gene: TRBJ2-1
CDR3 length: 16
clone size: -
CDR3 protein: CASSLALAGVAAEQFF
CDR3 DNA: TGTGCCAGCAGCTTGGCACTAGCGGGAGTCGCGGCTGAGCAGTTCTTC

V gene: TRBV7-2
D gene: TRBD2
J gene: TRBJ2-1
CDR3 length: 15
clone size: -
CDR3 protein: CASSQTSGRANEQFF
CDR3 DNA: TGTGCCAGCAGCCAGACTAGCGGGAGGGCCAATGAGCAGTTCTTC

V gene: TRBV29-1
D gene: -
J gene: TRBJ2-1
CDR3 length: 12
clone size: -
CDR3 protein: CSAAGANNEQFF
CDR3 DNA: TGCAGCGCTGCAGGGGCCAACAATGAGCAGTTCTTC

V gene: TRBV7-9
D gene: TRBD2
J gene: TRBJ2-3
CDR3 length: 18
clone size: -
CDR3 protein: CASSLRTSGGHSTDTQYF
CDR3 DNA: TGTGCCAGCAGCTTAAGGACTAGCGGGGGTCATAGCACAGATACGCAGTATTTT

V gene: TRBV7-2
D gene: -
J gene: TRBJ2-5
CDR3 length: 14
clone size: once
CDR3 protein: CASSLAAVQETQYF
CDR3 DNA: TGTGCCAGCAGCTTAGCGGCGGTTCAAGAGACCCAGTACTTC

V gene: TRBV27
D gene: TRBD2
J gene: TRBJ2-7
CDR3 length: 14
clone size: -
CDR3 protein: CASSKGGRDYEQYF
CDR3 DNA: TGTGCCAGCAGCAAGGGCGGGAGGGACTACGAGCAGTACTTC

V gene: TRBV9
D gene: TRBD2
J gene: TRBJ2-1
CDR3 length: 15
clone size: -
CDR3 protein: CASSPGLAEGNEQFF
CDR3 DNA: TGTGCCAGCAGCCCGGGACTAGCGGAAGGGAATGAGCAGTTCTTC

V gene: TRBV6-1
D gene: TRBD2
J gene: TRBJ2-5
CDR3 length: 16
clone size: -
CDR3 protein: CASSETSGARQETQYF
CDR3 DNA: TGTGCCAGCAGTGAAACTAGCGGGGCCCGTCAAGAGACCCAGTACTTC

V gene: TRBV11-3
D gene: TRBD1
J gene: TRBJ1-5
CDR3 length: 16
clone size: -
CDR3 protein: CASSSLSRGQGGAQHF
CDR3 DNA: TGTGCCAGCAGCTCCCTCTCTAGGGGGCAGGGGGGAGCCCAGCATTTT

V gene: TRBV18
D gene: -
J gene: TRBJ2-5
CDR3 length: 13
clone size: -
CDR3 protein: CASSDGGIGTQYF
CDR3 DNA: TGTGCCAGCTCAGACGGGGGAATTGGGACCCAGTACTTC

V gene: TRBV5-5
D gene: -
J gene: TRBJ2-7
CDR3 length: 17
clone size: -
CDR3 protein: CASTSRLRGGLSYEQYF
CDR3 DNA: TGTGCCAGCACCTCGAGGTTAAGAGGTGGCCTCTCCTACGAGCAGTACTTC

V gene: TRBV4-3
D gene: -
J gene: TRBJ2-7
CDR3 length: 15
clone size: -
CDR3 protein: CASSERATSSYEQYF
CDR3 DNA: TGCGCCAGCAGCGAGAGGGCCACTAGCTCCTACGAGCAGTACTTC

V gene: TRBV29-1
D gene: TRBD1
J gene: TRBJ1-1
CDR3 length: 12
clone size: -
CDR3 protein: CSVRDQGGEAFF
CDR3 DNA: TGCAGCGTGAGAGACCAGGGGGGCGAAGCTTTCTTT

V gene: TRBV7-8
D gene: TRBD2
J gene: TRBJ2-5
CDR3 length: 16
clone size: once
CDR3 protein: CASSLVLAGLQETQYF
CDR3 DNA: TGTGCCAGCAGCTTAGTCCTAGCGGGGCTTCAAGAGACCCAGTACTTC

V gene: TRBV5-4
D gene: -
J gene: TRBJ1-1
CDR3 length: 13
clone size: -
CDR3 protein: CASSFPGDTEAFF
CDR3 DNA: TGTGCCAGCAGCTTTCCGGGGGACACTGAAGCTTTCTTT

V gene: TRBV2
D gene: TRBD1
J gene: TRBJ2-7
CDR3 length: 13
clone size: -
CDR3 protein: CATTGTGSYEQYF
CDR3 DNA: TGTGCCACCACCGGGACAGGGTCCTACGAGCAGTACTTC

V gene: TRBV7-2
D gene: TRBD1
J gene: TRBJ2-7
CDR3 length: 14
clone size: -
CDR3 protein: CASSPRQGDYEQYF
CDR3 DNA: TGTGCCAGCAGCCCACGACAGGGGGACTACGAGCAGTACTTC

V gene: TRBV27
D gene: TRBD2
J gene: TRBJ2-7
CDR3 length: 17
clone size: -
CDR3 protein: CASRRGTSGTGGYEQYF
CDR3 DNA: TGTGCCAGCAGAAGGGGGACTAGCGGGACCGGGGGGTACGAGCAGTACTTC

V gene: TRBV25-1
D gene: -
J gene: TRBJ1-5
CDR3 length: 13
clone size: -
CDR3 protein: CASSEGLSQPQHF
CDR3 DNA: TGTGCCAGCAGTGAAGGTCTAAGTCAGCCCCAGCATTTT

V gene: TRBV4-1
D gene: -
J gene: TRBJ1-2
CDR3 length: 15
clone size: -
CDR3 protein: CASSPEVRGYYGYTF
CDR3 DNA: TGCGCCAGCAGCCCGGAGGTCCGGGGGTACTATGGCTACACCTTC

V gene: TRBV7-2
D gene: TRBD2
J gene: TRBJ2-3
CDR3 length: 18
clone size: -
CDR3 protein: CASSLAGRAGGLTDTQYF
CDR3 DNA: TGTGCCAGCAGCTTAGCCGGGCGAGCGGGAGGCCTCACAGATACGCAGTATTTT

V gene: TRBV27
D gene: -
J gene: TRBJ2-5
CDR3 length: 13
clone size: -
CDR3 protein: CASSKGGEETQYF
CDR3 DNA: TGTGCCAGCAGTAAAGGGGGTGAGGAGACCCAGTACTTC

V gene: TRBV11-3
D gene: TRBD2
J gene: TRBJ2-1
CDR3 length: 11
clone size: -
CDR3 protein: CASARGREQFF
CDR3 DNA: TGTGCCAGCGCTCGCGGGAGGGAGCAGTTCTTC